This TCR beta chain was observed in a study of chemoradiotherapy in HPV16-positive cancers. Libraries were prepared by immunoSEQ multiplex PCR; TCRdb keeps only in-frame clonotypes and omits some of them. The repertoire has 25,000 to 35,000 clones, 91% of them found once; the top ten carry 20% to 25%. Study-level findings and limits: During treatment, candidate HPV-specific clones and E7-related motifs expanded in tumor.

As for this clone: As yet, its antigen is unknown.

CDR3 size: 11 residues. V was trimmed by 6 bases and J by 9 bases, leaving 9 bases between them. Germline V gene sequence: CDR1 SGHTA, CDR2 FQGNSA. This sequence was found in a human donor with HPV-associated anogenital cancer. Material: blood, obtained from a patient who underwent chemoradiotherapy. V usage is TRBV7-2 and J usage is TRBJ2-4; D unresolved. DNA for the CDR3: TGTGCCAGCAGTCTCATAGGCATTCAGTACTTC. Its protein is CASSLIGIQYF.